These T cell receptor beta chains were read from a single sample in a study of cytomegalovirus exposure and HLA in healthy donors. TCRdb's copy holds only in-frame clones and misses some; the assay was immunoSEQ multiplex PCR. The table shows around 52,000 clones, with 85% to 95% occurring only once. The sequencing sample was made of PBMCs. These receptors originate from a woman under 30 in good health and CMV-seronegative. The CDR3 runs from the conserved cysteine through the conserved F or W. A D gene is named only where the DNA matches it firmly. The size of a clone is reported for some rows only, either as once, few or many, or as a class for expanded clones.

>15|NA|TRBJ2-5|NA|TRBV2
CASRMGVSVSETQYF
TGTGCCAGCAGAATGGGAGTGAGCGTCAGTGAGACCCAGTACTTC
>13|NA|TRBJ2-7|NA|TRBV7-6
CASSLSARDEQYF
TGTGCCAGCAGCTTAAGCGCGAGGGACGAGCAGTACTTC
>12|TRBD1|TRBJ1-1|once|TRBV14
CASSPRGREAFF
TGTGCCAGCAGCCCGAGGGGGCGTGAAGCTTTCTTT
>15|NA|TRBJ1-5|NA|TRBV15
CATSRVRQEQSAQHF
TGTGCCACCAGCAGAGTACGACAGGAGCAATCAGCACAGCATTTT
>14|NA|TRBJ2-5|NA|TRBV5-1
CASSFARGQETQYF
TGCGCCAGCAGCTTTGCAAGGGGCCAAGAGACCCAGTACTTC
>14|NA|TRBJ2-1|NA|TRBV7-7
CASSPGVIYNEQFF
TGTGCCAGCAGCCCCGGAGTGATATACAATGAGCAGTTCTTC
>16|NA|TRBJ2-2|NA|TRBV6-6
CASSYLRVDGSGELFF
TGTGCCAGCAGTTACTTGAGAGTGGACGGGAGCGGGGAGCTGTTTTTT
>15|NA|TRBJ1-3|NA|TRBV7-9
CASSSSRFLGNTIYF
TGTGCCAGCAGCTCATCCAGGTTTCTGGGAAACACCATATATTTT
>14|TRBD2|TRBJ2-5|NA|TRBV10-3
CAISLAGSEETQYF
TGTGCCATCAGTTTAGCGGGTAGTGAAGAGACCCAGTACTTC
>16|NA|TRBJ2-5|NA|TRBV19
CASSILGDRFQETQYF
TGTGCCAGTAGTATATTGGGCGACAGATTCCAAGAGACCCAGTACTTC
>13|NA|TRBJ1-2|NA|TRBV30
CAWSLISRSGYTF
TGTGCCTGGAGTTTAATCTCACGTAGTGGCTACACCTTC
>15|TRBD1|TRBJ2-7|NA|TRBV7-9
CASSPRDRGSYEQYF
TGTGCCAGCAGCCCCCGGGACAGGGGGTCCTACGAGCAGTACTTC
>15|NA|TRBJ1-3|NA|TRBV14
CASSQLRSSGNTIYF
TGTGCCAGCAGCCAACTACGGAGCTCTGGAAACACCATATATTTT
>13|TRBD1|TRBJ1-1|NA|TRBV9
CASSLKTGGRAFF
TGTGCCAGCAGCTTAAAGACAGGGGGGAGAGCTTTCTTT
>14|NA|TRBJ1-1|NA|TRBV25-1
CASSEAGGATEAFF
TGTGCCAGCAGTGAAGCTGGGGGGGCAACTGAAGCTTTCTTT
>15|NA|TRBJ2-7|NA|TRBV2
CASREDFGRAYEQYF
TGTGCCAGCAGAGAAGATTTTGGCAGGGCCTACGAGCAGTACTTC
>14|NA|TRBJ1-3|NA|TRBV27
CASGSQGRGNTIYF
TGTGCCAGCGGATCGCAGGGTCGCGGAAACACCATATATTTT
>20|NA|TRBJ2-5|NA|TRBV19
CASSSDPRRSRDSFKETQYF
TGTGCCAGTAGTTCAGACCCTCGAAGGTCCCGGGACTCCTTTAAAGAGACCCAGTACTTC
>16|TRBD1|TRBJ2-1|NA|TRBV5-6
CASSWTGDPTYNEQFF
TGTGCCAGCAGCTGGACAGGGGATCCCACCTACAATGAGCAGTTCTTC
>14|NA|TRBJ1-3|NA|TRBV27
CASSLSGVGNTIYF
TGTGCCAGCAGTTTATCAGGGGTTGGAAACACCATATATTTT